The next 10 T cell receptor beta chains were all read from a single sample in a study of radiation and T cells in renal cell carcinoma (dated by TCRdb to 2018 to 2020). This sample's time point label indicates: blood 2 weeks post-SBRT. In the paper's terms, the treatment or condition label means: 15 Gy SBRT to primary tumor, nephrectomy 4 weeks later. Libraries were prepared through the immunoSEQ multiplex PCR assay. TCRdb obtained this table from immuneACCESS and retained in-frame rearrangements with V and J assigned. These tables miss some clones; where compared with another copy, unresolved V genes account for less than half of the shortfall, and the remainder is unexplained. The sample contains some 130,000 clones, approximately 80% of them found a single time. 1.5% to 2% of the sample is held by the ten biggest clonotypes. The specimen was blood, collected from a patient whose treatment included radiotherapy and nephrectomy. Receptor source: a woman aged 60-75 years with renal cell carcinoma.

This sequence joins TRBV5-6 and TRBJ1-5; a possible D gene is TRBD1 (6 bases). Germline loops: CDR1 SGHDT, CDR2 YYEEEE. The V gene lost 2 bases and the J gene lost 3 bases, with 18 bases spanning the gap. The CDR3 length is 17 residues. CDR3 region: CASSFLRVGAYNQPQHF. The CDR3 DNA reads as TGTGCCAGCAGCTTCCTTCGGGTGGGGGCATACAATCAGCCCCAGCATTTT.

This clone was picked up a small number of times. The chain couples TRBV15 to TRBJ1-5, with TRBD1 matching 8 bases. CDR3 length: 15 residues. The V gene end was trimmed by 4 bases and the J gene end by 4 bases; junction bases not matched to a gene: 6. Germline loops: CDR1 LNHNV, CDR2 YYDKDF (reference sequence). The CDR3, as DNA: TGTGCCACCAGCACTGACAGGGGTGGAAATCAGCCCCAGCATTTT. Its protein product is CATSTDRGGNQPQHF.

This chain links TRBV19 with TRBJ2-3; TRBD2 matches at 7 bases. V lost 3 bases to trimming and J lost 2 bases; unmatched junction nucleotides: 2. CDR1 is LNHDA and CDR2 is SQIVND in the germline V gene (reference sequence). This CDR3 comprises 14 residues. The CDR3 spells CASSIGGDTDTQYF. In nucleotides, the CDR3 is TGTGCCAGTAGTATTGGGGGGGACACAGATACGCAGTATTTT.

The chain has TRBV11-2 and TRBJ1-1; D gene uncertain. Germline CDR1 reads SGHAT; CDR2 reads FQNNGV. This CDR3 is 15 amino acids long. V was trimmed by 0 bases and J by 4 bases, leaving 12 bases between them. The CDR3 DNA sequence: TGTGCCAGCAGCTTAGAGGGGTCTGGTAGCACTGAAGCTTTCTTT. It codes for CASSLEGSGSTEAFF.

The chain links TRBV7-6 to TRBJ1-5; a possible D gene is TRBD1 (6 bases). Germline CDR1 SGHVS, CDR2 FNYEAQ. V lost 4 bases to trimming and J lost 4 bases, with 14 bases between them. CDR3 length: 15 amino acids. The CDR3 reads CASSWGAGNNQPQHF. DNA of the CDR3: TGTGCCAGCAGCTGGGGGGCGGGTAATAATCAGCCCCAGCATTTT.

The rearrangement joins TRBV5-8 to TRBJ1-1; D is unclear. Trimming pared 1 base from V and 6 bases from J, leaving 13 bases between. The CDR3 is 14 residues long. Germline V lookup: CDR1 SGHTS, CDR2 YDEGEE. CDR3 DNA: TGTGCCAGCAGCTTGAGGTCTACAGTCGCTGAAGCTTTCTTT. It is translated as CASSLRSTVAEAFF.

The CDR3 bases are TGTGCCAGCAGCCAAGAAACAGGAGGTCAGCCCCAGCATTTT. It encodes CASSQETGGQPQHF. This sequence joins TRBV4-2 and TRBJ1-5; D possibly corresponds to TRBD1 (5 bases). CDR1 and CDR2 (germline): LGHNA, YNFKEQ. CDR3 length: 14 amino acids. Trimming left V 0 bases short and J 6 bases short, with 9 bases between.

The gene calls are TRBV15 and TRBJ2-3; D might be TRBD2 (7 bases). Trimming cost V 5 bases and J 2 bases, with 14 bases left between them. The CDR3 length is 15 residues. Germline CDR1 and CDR2: LNHNV and YYDKDF (reference sequence). CDR3 protein: CATSRGGRATDTQYF. The CDR3 DNA follows: TGTGCCACCAGCCGAGGGGGGAGGGCCACAGATACGCAGTATTTT.

The chain joins TRBV27 to TRBJ2-3; possible D gene TRBD2, 5 bases. The V gene's germline CDR1 is MNHEY and CDR2 SMNVEV (reference sequence). The V gene lost 5 bases and the J gene lost 2 bases, with 14 bases spanning the gap. This CDR3 is built from 15 residues. DNA for the CDR3: TGTGCCAGCAGTCCGACTACGTTTTACACAGATACGCAGTATTTT. As protein: CASSPTTFYTDTQYF.

The chain combines TRBV2 with TRBJ1-1, with D tentatively TRBD1 (6 bases). CDR1 and CDR2 (germline): SNHLY, FYNNEI. V dropped 7 bases and J dropped 0 bases, with 18 bases sitting between them. The CDR3 runs to 16 residues. CDR3 nucleotide sequence: TGTGCCAGCAAGGAGAGTACAGGGCCTCTGAACACTGAAGCTTTCTTT. It specifies CASKESTGPLNTEAFF.